These 6 T cell receptor beta chains were all obtained from the same sample, sequenced in a study of blood T cell repertoires in COVID-19. The repertoire was sequenced with immunoSEQ multiplex PCR; TCRdb's copy has only in-frame clones and lacks some. The sample records 80,000 to 100,000 clones, approximately 79% being singletons. The specimen was peripheral blood. Every receptor here comes from a man in his sixties or seventies with active or convalescent COVID-19.

The V call is TRBV6-5, the J call TRBJ2-7, with 8 bases matching TRBD1. Trimming removed 8 bases from V and 8 bases from J; junction bases left unmatched: 11. This CDR3 is built from 13 residues. CDR1 is MNHEY, CDR2 SVGAGI, per germline. The DNA for the CDR3 is TGTGCCAGCCACCGGGACAGGTTTGAGAAGCAGTACTTC. It codes for CASHRDRFEKQYF.

V usage is TRBV27 and J usage is TRBJ2-3, with 8 positions matching TRBD1. The trim removed 6 bases at V and 4 bases at J, leaving 3 bases unmatched. The CDR3 has 13 amino acids. Germline V gene sequence: CDR1 MNHEY, CDR2 SMNVEV (reference sequence). CDR3 coding DNA: TGTGCCAGCAGGGTGACAGGGGCAGATACGCAGTATTTT. This codes for CASRVTGADTQYF.

This chain links TRBV30 with TRBJ1-5, with D uncertain. Trimming stripped 1 base from V and 4 bases from J, with 5 bases between. Germline values: CDR1 GTSNPN, CDR2 SVGIG (reference sequence). The CDR3 extends over 12 amino acids. The CDR3 sequence: CAWSGSNQPQHF. Here the CDR3 DNA reads TGTGCCTGGAGTGGCAGTAATCAGCCCCAGCATTTT.

This chain connects TRBV24-1 to TRBJ2-5, with D perhaps TRBD2 (6 bases). CDR3 size: 13 residues. CDR1 KGHDR and CDR2 SFDVKD come from the germline V gene. V was cut by 4 bases and J by 4 bases, with 9 bases left in between. CDR3 in DNA: TGTGCCACCAGTGAGGCGGGACGAGAGACCCAGTACTTC. The encoded protein is CATSEAGRETQYF.

Only a few counts were recorded for this clone. This chain uses TRBV5-8 with TRBJ1-3, with D perhaps TRBD1 (5 bases). V was clipped by 2 bases and J by 0 bases, with 9 bases between them. The CDR3 consists of 15 residues. The germline CDR1 and CDR2 sequences are SGHTS and YDEGEE. The CDR3 here is CASSLGESSGNTIYF. For the CDR3, the DNA is TGTGCCAGCAGCTTAGGGGAAAGCTCTGGAAACACCATATATTTT.

This rearrangement joins TRBV7-2 to TRBJ2-2, with D maybe TRBD1 (6 bases). Looked up from germline, CDR1 is SGHTA and CDR2 is FQGNSA. The CDR3 runs 13 residues. The V end lost 9 bases, the J end lost 0 bases, and 8 bases lay between the germline ends. Here the CDR3 reads CASTGSNTGELFF. The CDR3 DNA reads TGTGCCAGTACAGGGTCGAACACCGGGGAGCTGTTTTTT.